A selection of T cell receptor beta chains follows, all from one sample in a study of blood T cells in healthy people across ages. MiXCR, applied by TCRdb to the 5' RACE reads, yields one record per CDR3 protein. The table has 600,000 or so distinct CDR3 sequences, approximately 21% seen once. The sequenced sample consisted of blood. These receptors were obtained from a man between 65 and 80 years old in good health. CDR3s include the opening cysteine and the closing phenylalanine or tryptophan. A D gene is named only where the DNA matches it firmly. Expanded clones get a size class; other rows say once, few or many, or leave the size out.

J gene: TRBJ1-2
clone size: NA
V gene: TRBV7-9
D gene: TRBD1
CDR3 protein: CASSLDRVEGYTF
CDR3 DNA: TGTGCCAGCAGCTTGGACAGGGTCGAAGGCTACACCTTC

J gene: TRBJ1-2
clone size: many
V gene: TRBV20-1
D gene: NA
CDR3 protein: CSARDMNPANYGYTF
CDR3 DNA: TGCAGTGCTAGAGATATGAATCCGGCTAACTATGGCTACACCTTC

J gene: TRBJ2-7
clone size: many
V gene: TRBV7-2
D gene: TRBD2
CDR3 protein: CASSPGIFVAGHEQYF
CDR3 DNA: TGTGCCAGCAGCCCCGGTATATTTGTAGCGGGACACGAGCAGTACTTC

J gene: TRBJ2-5
clone size: NA
V gene: TRBV20-1
D gene: NA
CDR3 protein: CSARGDPGLETQYF
CDR3 DNA: TGCAGTGCTAGGGGGGACCCCGGTTTAGAGACCCAGTACTTC

J gene: TRBJ1-1
clone size: NA
V gene: TRBV29-1
D gene: NA
CDR3 protein: CSDKTAETQAFF
CDR3 DNA: TGCAGCGACAAGACAGCGGAGACCCAAGCTTTCTTT

J gene: TRBJ1-2
clone size: many
V gene: TRBV7-2
D gene: NA
CDR3 protein: CASSLAGGLSYTF
CDR3 DNA: TGTGCCAGCAGCTTAGCAGGTGGATTAAGCTACACCTTC

J gene: TRBJ1-1
clone size: few
V gene: TRBV4-1
D gene: TRBD1
CDR3 protein: CASSQGDRGTEAFF
CDR3 DNA: TGCGCCAGCAGCCAGGGCGACAGGGGCACTGAAGCTTTCTTT

J gene: TRBJ2-2
clone size: few
V gene: TRBV4-2
D gene: TRBD1
CDR3 protein: CASSQSTGGIIGELFF
CDR3 DNA: TGTGCCAGCAGCCAATCGACAGGGGGCATAATCGGGGAGCTGTTTTTT

J gene: TRBJ2-7
clone size: few
V gene: TRBV12-3/TRBV12-4
D gene: NA
CDR3 protein: CASTPKGGAKHEQYF
CDR3 DNA: TGTGCCAGCACCCCGAAAGGGGGAGCTAAGCACGAGCAGTACTTC

J gene: TRBJ2-5
clone size: few
V gene: TRBV7-2
D gene: TRBD2
CDR3 protein: CASSLRGLASLQETQYF
CDR3 DNA: TGTGCCAGCAGCTTACGTGGACTAGCGAGTTTGCAAGAGACCCAGTACTTC

J gene: TRBJ2-2
clone size: few
V gene: TRBV3-1
D gene: TRBD2
CDR3 protein: CASSRGLAGGGTGELFF
CDR3 DNA: TGTGCCAGCAGCCGGGGACTAGCGGGAGGCGGCACCGGGGAGCTGTTTTTT

J gene: TRBJ1-1
clone size: NA
V gene: TRBV10-3
D gene: NA
CDR3 protein: CAIRPTENTEAFF
CDR3 DNA: TGTGCCATCAGGCCTACGGAAAACACTGAAGCTTTCTTT

J gene: TRBJ2-1
clone size: NA
V gene: TRBV7-2
D gene: TRBD1
CDR3 protein: CASSYRQGIYNEQFF
CDR3 DNA: TGTGCCAGCAGCTACCGACAGGGCATCTACAATGAGCAGTTCTTC

J gene: TRBJ2-5
clone size: NA
V gene: TRBV25-1
D gene: TRBD2
CDR3 protein: CASSPRGVAGRETQYF
CDR3 DNA: TGTGCCAGCAGTCCGCGAGGGGTAGCGGGAAGGGAGACCCAGTACTTC

J gene: TRBJ2-6
clone size: NA
V gene: TRBV20-1
D gene: NA
CDR3 protein: CSAKGGGLISGANVLTF
CDR3 DNA: TGCAGTGCTAAAGGAGGGGGACTCATCTCTGGGGCCAACGTCCTGACTTTC

J gene: TRBJ2-1
clone size: many
V gene: TRBV5-1
D gene: NA
CDR3 protein: CASSGDSSYNEQFF
CDR3 DNA: TGTGCCAGCAGTGGAGATAGTTCCTACAATGAGCAGTTCTTC

J gene: TRBJ2-5
clone size: NA
V gene: TRBV5-1
D gene: TRBD2
CDR3 protein: CASSPGLAGERETQYF
CDR3 DNA: TGCGCCAGCAGCCCGGGACTAGCGGGGGAGAGGGAGACCCAGTACTTC

J gene: TRBJ2-1
clone size: few
V gene: TRBV7-9
D gene: NA
CDR3 protein: CVSSLGRASSYNEQFF
CDR3 DNA: TGTGTCAGCAGCTTAGGCAGGGCGAGCTCCTACAATGAGCAGTTCTTC

J gene: TRBJ1-6
clone size: NA
V gene: TRBV12-3/TRBV12-4
D gene: NA
CDR3 protein: CASSPDPQISPLHF
CDR3 DNA: TGTGCCAGCAGTCCGGACCCCCAAATTTCACCCCTCCACTTT

J gene: TRBJ2-1
clone size: few
V gene: TRBV14
D gene: NA
CDR3 protein: CASSHVIQGGEQFF
CDR3 DNA: TGTGCCAGCAGCCACGTTATCCAAGGGGGTGAGCAGTTCTTC

J gene: TRBJ2-5
clone size: few
V gene: TRBV12-3/TRBV12-4
D gene: NA
CDR3 protein: CASSYVSSLETQYF
CDR3 DNA: TGTGCCAGCAGTTACGTTAGCTCGTTGGAGACCCAGTACTTC

J gene: TRBJ1-5
clone size: NA
V gene: TRBV6-2/TRBV6-3
D gene: NA
CDR3 protein: CASSYSRNQPQHF
CDR3 DNA: TGTGCCAGCAGTTACAGTCGCAATCAGCCCCAGCATTTT